This TCR beta chain was identified during a study of cytomegalovirus exposure and HLA in healthy donors. Primers included in the PCR were 60 Vbeta and 13 Jbeta primers. The data were produced by immunoSEQ multiplex PCR, yet TCRdb's version contains in-frame clones alone and is incomplete. The table shows 70,000 to 90,000 clones, with around 66% occurring only once. Trimming cost V 3 bases and J 7 bases, with 9 bases left between them. CDR1 and CDR2 (germline): SEHNR, FQNEAQ (reference sequence). The length of the CDR3 is 12 residues. This clone was observed a few times. Sequencing input: PBMCs. The chain links TRBV7-9 to TRBJ1-2; no clear D gene. This sequence was found in a middle-aged woman in good health and CMV-seropositive. The CDR3 nucleotides are TGTGCCAGCAGCTTTCGCGCGTTTGGCTACACCTTC. This translates into CASSFRAFGYTF.